This T cell receptor beta chain was observed in a study of T-cell reconstitution after alpha-beta-depleted transplantation in children. Many counts were recorded for this clonotype. Its cognate antigen is unknown. Study-wide points: As was reported, about two months after transplant, alpha-beta T cells came from several hundred expanded graft clones.

TCRbeta library construction was performed incorporating unique molecular identifiers. One entry per CDR3 protein, called by TCRdb with MiXCR from the PCR reads. The top ten clones hold 23% of a sample with about 280,000 distinct CDR3 sequences, 11% of them seen once. The germline V and J ends were trimmed by 0 bases and 2 bases, with 12 bases remaining between them. CDR1 SGHDT and CDR2 YYEEEE come from the germline V gene. The CDR3 totals 16 residues. The chain employs TRBV5-6 and TRBJ2-4; TRBD2 is a possible D gene (6 bases). The origin of this receptor is a male patient between 2 and 15 years old who had a stem cell transplant for chronic granulomatous disease, so the T cells may come from the graft donor. Sample: peripheral blood, taken 180 days after TCRalphabeta/CD19-depleted stem cell transplant. The CDR3: CASSLDQGGTKNIQYF. CDR3 bases: TGTGCCAGCAGCTTGGACCAGGGAGGTACCAAAAACATTCAGTACTTC.